This T cell receptor (beta chain) was retrieved from a study of cytomegalovirus exposure and HLA in healthy donors. The CDR3 totals 15 residues. From germline, CDR1 is KGHSH and CDR2 LQKENI. Unmatched junction bases numbered 1, after V lost 2 bases and J lost 2 bases. Vbeta (60) and Jbeta (13) primers were used in the PCR. Sequencing was performed with immunoSEQ multiplex PCR; in TCRdb, only in-frame clones are kept and a portion is missing. Of approximately 200,000 clones listed, about four fifths are singletons. This clone was observed a few times. Donors likely had unrecorded immune exposures despite being nominally healthy when sampled.

The genes are TRBV18 and TRBJ2-5, with 11 positions matching TRBD2. This sequence originates from a girl under 18 in good health and CMV-seropositive. Material for sequencing was PBMCs. The CDR3 protein is CASSPGTSGQETQYF. Written as DNA, the CDR3 is TGTGCCAGCTCACCAGGGACTAGCGGACAAGAGACCCAGTACTTC.